The sequence of this TCR beta chain was determined in a study of T cell repertoires in cytomegalovirus infection (dated by TCRdb to about 2019). Context from the whole study: Because public TCR beta signatures pointed to carriage of CMV infection together with the matching HLA type, the HLA type of each donor mattered for the analysis.

The CDR3 spans 15 residues, from the cysteine through the phenylalanine. Just CDR3 DNA is preserved here, 45 bases in frame from base 1. After removal of 5 bases from V and 10 bases from J, the junction retains 7 bases not matched to a gene. The germline V gene gives CDR1 as SGHVS and CDR2 as FQNEAQ. The sequencing machine was an Illumina HiSeq 1500. In-frame beta chains were kept once TCRdb had trimmed the public reads at Q25 with fastp and called clones with MiXCR. Rows are unified per CDR3 protein, each entry keeping the most common DNA and genes. The sample table contains 85,000 to 130,000 distinct CDR3 sequences; only one count was recorded for 23% of them. About two fifths of the sample comes from the top ten. This clonotype was picked up many times. Its binding antigen is unknown. No base quality values were provided; no much bigger clone lies one nucleotide off. Study-wide findings and limitations: In both this cohort and an independent cohort of some 380 donors, the cumulative frequency of public TCR beta family members distinguished carriers of CMV infection plus the relevant HLA type. The ex vivo response was dominated by HLA-C-restricted CMV-specific TCR beta clonotypes, which also provided the single most frequent clonotype in two of eight donors.

Sample: CD8+ T cells from PBMCs. The sequence links TRBV7-8 to TRBJ2-1, with 14 bases aligning to TRBD2. The TCR comes from a human donor in good health (CMV status not recorded). Some clones in this sample may be carry-over from other donors' samples. CDR3 region: CASSGRLAGGGEQFF. At the DNA level, the sequence is TGTGCCAGCAGCGGGCGACTAGCGGGAGGGGGCGAGCAGTTCTTC.